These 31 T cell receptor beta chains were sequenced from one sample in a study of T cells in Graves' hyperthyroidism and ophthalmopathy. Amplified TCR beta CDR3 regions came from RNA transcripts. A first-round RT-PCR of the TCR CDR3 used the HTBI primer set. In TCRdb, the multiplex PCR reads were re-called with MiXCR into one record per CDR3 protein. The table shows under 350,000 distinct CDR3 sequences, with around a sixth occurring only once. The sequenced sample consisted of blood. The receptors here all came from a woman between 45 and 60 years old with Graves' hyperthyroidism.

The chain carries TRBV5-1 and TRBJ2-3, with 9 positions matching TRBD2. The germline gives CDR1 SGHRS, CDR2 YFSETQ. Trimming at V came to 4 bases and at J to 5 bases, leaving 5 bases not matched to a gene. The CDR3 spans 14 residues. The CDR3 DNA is TGCGCCAGCAGCGTCGGGACTAGCCTAGATACGCAGTATTTT. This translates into CASSVGTSLDTQYF. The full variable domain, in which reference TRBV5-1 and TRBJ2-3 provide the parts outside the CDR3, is KAGVTQTPRYLIKTRGQQVTLSCSPISGHRSVSWYQQTPGQGLQFLFEYFSETQRNKGNFPGRFSGRQFSNSRSEMNVSTLELGDSALYLCASSVGTSLDTQYFGPGTRLTVL.

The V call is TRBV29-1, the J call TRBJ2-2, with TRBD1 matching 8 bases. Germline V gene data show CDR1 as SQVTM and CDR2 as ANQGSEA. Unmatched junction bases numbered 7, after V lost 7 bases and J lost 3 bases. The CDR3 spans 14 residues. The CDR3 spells CSATDRGDTGELFF. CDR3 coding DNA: TGCAGCGCTACCGACAGGGGCGACACCGGGGAGCTGTTTTTT.

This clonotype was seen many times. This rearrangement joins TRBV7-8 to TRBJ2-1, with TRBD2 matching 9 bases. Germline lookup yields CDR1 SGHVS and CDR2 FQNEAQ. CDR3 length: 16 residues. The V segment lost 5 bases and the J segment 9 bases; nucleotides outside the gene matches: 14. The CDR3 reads CASSPRGAGGPFEQFF. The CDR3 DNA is TGTGCCAGCAGCCCCCGGGGGGCGGGAGGGCCATTTGAGCAGTTCTTC.

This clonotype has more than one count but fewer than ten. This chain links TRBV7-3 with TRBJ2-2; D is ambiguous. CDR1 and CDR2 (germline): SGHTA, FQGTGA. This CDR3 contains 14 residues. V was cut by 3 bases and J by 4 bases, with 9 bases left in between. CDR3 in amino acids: CASSLWWGTGELFF. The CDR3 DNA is TGTGCCAGCAGCTTGTGGTGGGGCACCGGGGAGCTGTTTTTT.

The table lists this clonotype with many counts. The CDR3 DNA is TGCAGTGCTGGCCGAGATCCGGGACAGGGGAACTATGGCTACACCTTC. Translating gives CSAGRDPGQGNYGYTF. This chain links TRBV20-1 with TRBJ1-2; 10 nucleotides agree with TRBD1. The CDR3 is made up of 16 amino acids. Trimming removed 5 bases from V and 2 bases from J; junction bases left unmatched: 11. Germline values: CDR1 DFQATT, CDR2 SNEGSKA (reference sequence).

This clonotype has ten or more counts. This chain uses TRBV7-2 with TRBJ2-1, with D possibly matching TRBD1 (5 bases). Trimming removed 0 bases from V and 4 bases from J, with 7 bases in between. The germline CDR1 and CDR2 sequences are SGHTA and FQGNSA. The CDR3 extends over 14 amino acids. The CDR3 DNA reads TGTGCCAGCAGCTTAGCTTCAGGGTACAATGAGCAGTTCTTC. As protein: CASSLASGYNEQFF. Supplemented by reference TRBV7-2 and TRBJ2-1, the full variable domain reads GAGVSQSPSNKVTEKGKDVELRCDPISGHTALYWYRQSLGQGLEFLIYFQGNSAPDKSGLPSDRFSAERTGGSVSTLTIQRTQQEDSAVYLCASSLASGYNEQFFGPGTRLTVL.

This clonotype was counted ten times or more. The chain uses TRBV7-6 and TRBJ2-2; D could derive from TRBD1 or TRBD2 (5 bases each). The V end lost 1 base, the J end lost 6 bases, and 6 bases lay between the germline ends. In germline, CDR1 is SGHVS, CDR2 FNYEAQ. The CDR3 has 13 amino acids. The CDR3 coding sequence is TGTGCCAGCAGCTTAGTGGGGGCCGGGGAGCTGTTTTTT. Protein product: CASSLVGAGELFF.

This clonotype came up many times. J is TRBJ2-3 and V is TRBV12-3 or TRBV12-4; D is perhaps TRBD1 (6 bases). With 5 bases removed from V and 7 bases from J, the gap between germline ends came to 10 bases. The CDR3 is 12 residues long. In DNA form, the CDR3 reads TGTGCCAGCAGTCCGGACAGACATACGCAGTATTTT. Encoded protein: CASSPDRHTQYF.

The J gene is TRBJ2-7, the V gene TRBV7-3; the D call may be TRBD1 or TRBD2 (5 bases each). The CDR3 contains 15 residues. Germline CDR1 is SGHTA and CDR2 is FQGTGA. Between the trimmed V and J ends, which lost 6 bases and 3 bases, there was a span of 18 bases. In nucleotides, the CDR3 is TGTGCCAGCAGAAGACTGGGACCCTCCCACTACGAGCAGTACGTC. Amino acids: CASRRLGPSHYEQYV.

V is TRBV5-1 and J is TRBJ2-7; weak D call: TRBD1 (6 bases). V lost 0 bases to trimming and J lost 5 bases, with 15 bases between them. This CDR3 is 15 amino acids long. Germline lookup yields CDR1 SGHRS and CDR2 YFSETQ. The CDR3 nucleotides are TGCGCCAGCAGCTTGGAACAGGGACCATGGGACGAGCAGTACTTC. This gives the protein CASSLEQGPWDEQYF.

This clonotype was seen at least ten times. CDR3 region: CASSPGRASDTEAFF. DNA for the CDR3: TGTGCCAGCTCACCGGGGAGGGCTAGTGACACTGAAGCTTTCTTT. The chain employs TRBV18 and TRBJ1-1; no reliable D call. Trimming removed 3 bases at V and 3 bases at J, with 14 bases between. CDR1 and CDR2 (germline): KGHSH, LQKENI. The CDR3 contains 15 residues.

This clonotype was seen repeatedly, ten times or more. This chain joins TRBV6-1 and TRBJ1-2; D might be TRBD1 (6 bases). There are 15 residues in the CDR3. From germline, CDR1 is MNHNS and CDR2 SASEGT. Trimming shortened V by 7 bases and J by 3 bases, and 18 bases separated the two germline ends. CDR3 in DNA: TGTGCCAGCATAGCCGGGGGGCGATTCGACTATGGCTACACCTTC. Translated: CASIAGGRFDYGYTF.

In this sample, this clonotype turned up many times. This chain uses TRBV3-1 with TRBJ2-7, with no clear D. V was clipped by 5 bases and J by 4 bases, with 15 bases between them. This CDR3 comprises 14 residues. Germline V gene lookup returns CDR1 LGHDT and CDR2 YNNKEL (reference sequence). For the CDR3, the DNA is TGTGCCAGCAGCTCGCGTCAGTCCCTGTACGAGCAGTACTTC. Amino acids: CASSSRQSLYEQYF.

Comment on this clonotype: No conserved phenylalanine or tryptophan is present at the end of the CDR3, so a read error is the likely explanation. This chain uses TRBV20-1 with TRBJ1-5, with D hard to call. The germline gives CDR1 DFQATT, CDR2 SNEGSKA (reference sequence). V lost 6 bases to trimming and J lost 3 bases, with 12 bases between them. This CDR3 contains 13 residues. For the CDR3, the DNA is TGCAGTGCCGCGACGGCTCTCAATCAGCCCCAGCATTTA. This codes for CSAATALNQPQHL.

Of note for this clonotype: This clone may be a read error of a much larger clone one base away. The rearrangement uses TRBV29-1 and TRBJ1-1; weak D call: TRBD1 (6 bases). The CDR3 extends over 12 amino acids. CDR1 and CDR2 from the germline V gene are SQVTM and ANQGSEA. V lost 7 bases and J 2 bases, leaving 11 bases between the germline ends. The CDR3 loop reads CSAGTSNTEAFF. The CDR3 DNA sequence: TGCAGCGCAGGGACATCCAACACTGAAGCTTTCTTT.

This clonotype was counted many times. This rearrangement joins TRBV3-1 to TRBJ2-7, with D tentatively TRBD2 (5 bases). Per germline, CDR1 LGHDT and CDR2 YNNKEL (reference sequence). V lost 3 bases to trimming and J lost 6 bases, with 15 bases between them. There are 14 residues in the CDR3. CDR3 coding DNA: TGTGCCAGCAGCCACGGGTCTCCCGAGGGCGAGCAGTACTTC. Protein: CASSHGSPEGEQYF.

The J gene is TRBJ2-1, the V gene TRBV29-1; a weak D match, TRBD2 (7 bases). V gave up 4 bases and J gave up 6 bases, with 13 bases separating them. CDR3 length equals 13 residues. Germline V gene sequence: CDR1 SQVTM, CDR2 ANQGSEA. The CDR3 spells CSVVKGGGNEQFF. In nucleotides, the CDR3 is TGCAGCGTTGTTAAGGGAGGGGGCAATGAGCAGTTCTTC.

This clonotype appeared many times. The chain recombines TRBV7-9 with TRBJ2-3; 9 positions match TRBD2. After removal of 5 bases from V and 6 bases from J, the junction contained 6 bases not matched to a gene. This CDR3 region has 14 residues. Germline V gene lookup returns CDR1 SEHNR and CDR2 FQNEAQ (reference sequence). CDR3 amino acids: CASSLVAGVDTQYF. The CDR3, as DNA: TGTGCCAGCAGCCTCGTAGCGGGAGTGGATACGCAGTATTTT.

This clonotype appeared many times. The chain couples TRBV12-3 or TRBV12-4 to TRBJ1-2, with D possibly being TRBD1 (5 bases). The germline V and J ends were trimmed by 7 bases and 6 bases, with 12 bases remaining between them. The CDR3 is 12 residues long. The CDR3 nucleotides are TGTGCCAGCATGAGGACACCAAATGGCTACACCTTC. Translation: CASMRTPNGYTF.

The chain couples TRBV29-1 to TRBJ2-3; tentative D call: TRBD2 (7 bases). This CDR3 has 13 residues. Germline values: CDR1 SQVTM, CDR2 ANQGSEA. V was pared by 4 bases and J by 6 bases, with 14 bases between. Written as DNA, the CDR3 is TGCAGCGTTGGGGGGGGGGGCGAGGATACGCAGTATTTT. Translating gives CSVGGGGEDTQYF.

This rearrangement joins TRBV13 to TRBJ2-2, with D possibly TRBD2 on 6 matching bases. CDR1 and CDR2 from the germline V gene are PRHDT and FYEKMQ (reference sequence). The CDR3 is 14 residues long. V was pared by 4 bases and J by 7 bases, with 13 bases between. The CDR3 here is CASSYRERVGELFF. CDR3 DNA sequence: TGTGCCAGCAGCTACCGCGAGCGGGTCGGGGAGCTGTTTTTT.

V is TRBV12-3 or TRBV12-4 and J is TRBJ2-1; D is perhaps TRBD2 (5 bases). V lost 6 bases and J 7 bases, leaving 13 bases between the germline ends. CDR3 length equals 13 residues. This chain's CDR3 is CASSHSAENEQFF. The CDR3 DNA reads TGTGCCAGCAGCCACTCAGCGGAGAATGAGCAGTTCTTC.

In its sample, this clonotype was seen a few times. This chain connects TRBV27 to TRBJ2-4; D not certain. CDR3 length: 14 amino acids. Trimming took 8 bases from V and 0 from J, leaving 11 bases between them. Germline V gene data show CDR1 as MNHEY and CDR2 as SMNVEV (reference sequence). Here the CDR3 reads CASGSQVAKNIQYF. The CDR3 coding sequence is TGTGCCAGCGGTTCCCAAGTAGCCAAAAACATTCAGTACTTC.

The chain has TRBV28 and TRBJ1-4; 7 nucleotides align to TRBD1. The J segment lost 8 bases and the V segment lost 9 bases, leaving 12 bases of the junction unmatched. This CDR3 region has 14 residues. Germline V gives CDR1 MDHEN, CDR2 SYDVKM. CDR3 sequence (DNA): TGTGCCAGTTATAGGACAGGCGGAGACGAAAAACTGTTTTTT. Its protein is CASYRTGGDEKLFF.

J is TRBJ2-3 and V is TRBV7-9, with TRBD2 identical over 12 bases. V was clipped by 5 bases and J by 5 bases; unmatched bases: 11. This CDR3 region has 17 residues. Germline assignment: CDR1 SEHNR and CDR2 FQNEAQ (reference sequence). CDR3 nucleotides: TGTGCCAGCAGCCCGGGACTAGCGGGTAATCAGGTAGATACGCAGTATTTT. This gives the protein CASSPGLAGNQVDTQYF.

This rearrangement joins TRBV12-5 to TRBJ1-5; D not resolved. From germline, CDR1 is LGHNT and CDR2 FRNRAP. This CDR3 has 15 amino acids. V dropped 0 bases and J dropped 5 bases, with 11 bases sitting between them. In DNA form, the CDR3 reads TGTGCTAGTGGTTTGGTATGGGGTTTCGATCAGCCCCAGCATTTT. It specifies CASGLVWGFDQPQHF.

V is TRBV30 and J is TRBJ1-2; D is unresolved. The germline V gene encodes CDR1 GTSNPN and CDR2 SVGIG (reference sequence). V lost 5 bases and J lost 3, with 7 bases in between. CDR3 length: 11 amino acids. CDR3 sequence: CAWWMDYGYTF. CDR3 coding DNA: TGTGCCTGGTGGATGGACTATGGCTACACCTTC.

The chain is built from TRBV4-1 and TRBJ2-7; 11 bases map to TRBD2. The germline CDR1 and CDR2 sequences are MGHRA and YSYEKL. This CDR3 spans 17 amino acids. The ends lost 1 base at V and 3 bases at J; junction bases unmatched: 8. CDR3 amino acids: CASSQVLLAGADYEQYF. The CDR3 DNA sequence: TGCGCCAGCAGCCAAGTGTTACTAGCGGGAGCCGACTACGAGCAGTACTTC.

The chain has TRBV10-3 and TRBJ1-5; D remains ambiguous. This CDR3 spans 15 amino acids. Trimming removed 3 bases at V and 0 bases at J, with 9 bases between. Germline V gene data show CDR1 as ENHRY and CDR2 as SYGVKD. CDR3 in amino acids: CAISDPRNSNQPQHF. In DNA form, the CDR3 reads TGTGCCATCAGTGATCCCCGGAATAGCAATCAGCCCCAGCATTTT.

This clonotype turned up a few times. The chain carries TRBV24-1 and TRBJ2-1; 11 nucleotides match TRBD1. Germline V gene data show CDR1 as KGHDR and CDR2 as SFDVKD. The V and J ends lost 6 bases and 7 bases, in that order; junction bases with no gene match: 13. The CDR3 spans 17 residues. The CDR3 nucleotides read TGTGCCACCAGTCCCCGGGACAGGGGGAGTTTGCGGAATGAGCAGTTCTTC. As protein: CATSPRDRGSLRNEQFF.

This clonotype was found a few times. The DNA for the CDR3 is TGCGCCAGCAGCCAAGATAGCGGGTGGGGCACAGATACGCAGTATTTT. This sequence encodes CASSQDSGWGTDTQYF. The chain has TRBV4-1 and TRBJ2-3; TRBD2 aligns across 7 bases. The CDR3 consists of 16 residues. Per the germline V gene, CDR1 is MGHRA and CDR2 is YSYEKL. V was pared by 0 bases and J by 1 base, with 4 bases of the junction left unmatched.